One sample yielded the 10 T cell receptor beta chains listed below, sequenced in a study of CD8 T cells in Susac syndrome. Random hexamers were used to reverse transcribe the RNA input (roughly 0.5 to 1 ug). MiXCR, applied by TCRdb to the immunoSEQ multiplex PCR reads, yields one record per CDR3 protein. The sample lists approximately 75,000 distinct CDR3 sequences, roughly 94% occurring once. Material for sequencing was CD8+ T cells from PBMCs. Source of these receptors: a human donor in good health.

This rearrangement joins TRBV7-9 to TRBJ2-3; the D is unclear. The CDR3 extends over 13 amino acids. V lost 5 bases and J 6 bases, leaving 12 bases between the germline ends. Germline V gene sequence: CDR1 SEHNR, CDR2 FQNEAQ (reference sequence). Here the CDR3 DNA reads TGTGCCAGCAGCCCCACCGGGTCGGATACGCAGTATTTT. Translation: CASSPTGSDTQYF.

This clonotype was counted a single time. The chain is built from TRBV6-2 or TRBV6-3 and TRBJ2-5; possible D gene TRBD2, 5 bases. Germline CDR1 MNHEY, CDR2 SVGEGT. V was shortened by 5 bases and J by 3 bases, with 16 bases between the two germline ends. The CDR3 runs 15 residues. CDR3 nucleotides: TGTGCCAGCAGTCGCCTAAGGATTAGCGAAGAGACCCAGTACTTC. Its protein is CASSRLRISEETQYF.

This clonotype has only a few counts. This chain connects TRBV4-1 to TRBJ2-5; D is unclear. CDR1 is MGHRA, CDR2 YSYEKL, per germline. Trimming cost V 1 base and J 5 bases, with 11 bases left between them. This CDR3 has 14 amino acids. The CDR3 reads CASSQVVMDETQYF. The CDR3 DNA follows: TGCGCCAGCAGCCAAGTGGTAATGGATGAGACCCAGTACTTC.

CDR3 residues: CAGRDRAISLHF. The DNA of the CDR3 is TGTGCCGGCCGGGACAGGGCTATATCCCTCCACTTT. The rearrangement joins TRBV2 to TRBJ1-6, with 9 nucleotides matching TRBD1. The CDR3 contains 12 residues. J gave up 14 bases and V 11 bases, and 10 bases lay outside the gene matches. Per the germline V gene, CDR1 is SNHLY and CDR2 is FYNNEI.

The gene calls are TRBV28 and TRBJ2-7; D not certain. V lost 3 bases and J 7 bases, leaving 4 bases between the germline ends. This CDR3 comprises 10 residues. Germline lookup yields CDR1 MDHEN and CDR2 SYDVKM. Written as DNA, the CDR3 is TGTGCCAGCAGTTTGAATGAGCAGTACTTC. Translating gives CASSLNEQYF.

The genes are TRBV2 and TRBJ2-7, with TRBD1 matching over 7 bases. CDR1 SNHLY and CDR2 FYNNEI come from the germline V gene. The V gene end was trimmed by 8 bases and the J gene end by 3 bases; junction bases not matched to a gene: 10. This CDR3 is 14 amino acids long. DNA of the CDR3: TGTGCCAGCGCCTCCGGGACAGCCATCTACGAGCAGTACGTC. Encoded protein: CASASGTAIYEQYV.

There are a few counts of this clonotype. The V gene is TRBV18, the J gene TRBJ2-2; possible D gene TRBD1, 6 bases. Trimming pared 5 bases from V and 6 bases from J, leaving 13 bases between. The CDR3 extends over 14 amino acids. Germline-derived CDR1 and CDR2 are KGHSH and LQKENI. CDR3 loop: CASSSKQGSGELFF. The CDR3 DNA reads as TGTGCCAGCTCATCTAAACAGGGTTCCGGGGAGCTGTTTTTT. Based on the CDR3 plus reference TRBV18 and TRBJ2-2, the full variable domain is NAGVMQNPRHLVRRRGQEARLRCSPMKGHSHVYWYRQLPEEGLKFMVYLQKENIIDESGMPKERFSAEFPKEGPSILRIQQVVRGDSAAYFCASSSKQGSGELFFGEGSRLTVL.

The chain carries TRBV2 and TRBJ2-7; D is unresolved. V dropped 4 bases and J dropped 5 bases, with 12 bases sitting between them. This CDR3 contains 13 residues. The germline V gene has CDR1 SNHLY and CDR2 FYNNEI. The CDR3 coding sequence is TGTGCCAGCAGTGCACAGCTTTTCGACGAGCAGTACGTC. Amino acid sequence: CASSAQLFDEQYV.

The chain joins TRBV12-3 or TRBV12-4 to TRBJ1-1; D might be TRBD1 (6 bases). V was clipped by 8 bases and J by 0 bases, with 10 bases between them. The CDR3 totals 13 residues. For the CDR3, the DNA is TGTGCCAGCCGAGGGGGGATGAACACTGAAGCTTTCTTT. Translating gives CASRGGMNTEAFF.

The rearrangement uses TRBV29-1 and TRBJ2-7; weak D call: TRBD1 (6 bases). The germline CDR1 and CDR2 sequences are SQVTM and ANQGSEA. The CDR3 runs to 16 residues. V was clipped by 1 base and J by 1 base, with 17 bases between them. The CDR3 bases are TGCAGCGTTGAAGCCTCTCTTGGACAGTCTTCCTACGAGCAGTACTTC. This encodes CSVEASLGQSSYEQYF.